These 11 T cell receptor beta chains came from one sample sequenced in a study of PD-1 blockade in classical Hodgkin lymphoma. Patients all relapsed after autologous stem cell transplantation, and there was variation in brentuximab vedotin exposure. By magnetic negative selection, CD4+ T cells were purified from thawed PBMCs. Produced via immunoSEQ multiplex PCR; TCRdb's table is partial and in-frame only. Of several thousand clones detected, around four fifths appear once; the ten largest clones hold approximately 2.6%. The specimen was CD4+ T cells from blood, collected at baseline. The receptors shown here come from a human donor with classical Hodgkin lymphoma.

The rearrangement joins TRBV6-1 to TRBJ2-3, with D maybe TRBD2 (7 bases). The CDR3 extends over 17 amino acids. V lost 1 base to trimming and J lost 2 bases, with 16 bases between them. The germline gives CDR1 MNHNS, CDR2 SASEGT. This CDR3 reads CASSEGEGTPLTDTQYF. CDR3 nucleotide sequence: TGTGCCAGCAGTGAAGGGGAGGGGACACCCCTCACAGATACGCAGTATTTT.

This clone has only one observation. This chain connects TRBV30 to TRBJ1-4; D gene ambiguous. V lost 3 bases and J 1 base, leaving 6 bases between the germline ends. The CDR3 totals 13 residues. Germline-derived CDR1 and CDR2 are GTSNPN and SVGIG (reference sequence). CDR3 DNA: TGTGCCTGGAGGGGAGTAACTAATGAAAAACTGTTTTTT. Translating gives CAWRGVTNEKLFF.

This rearrangement joins TRBV4-1 to TRBJ1-5, with unresolved D. This CDR3 has 12 residues. Trimming cost V 1 base and J 6 bases, with 4 bases left between them. Germline-derived CDR1 and CDR2 are MGHRA and YSYEKL. The CDR3 reads CASSQGGQPQHF. Written as DNA, the CDR3 is TGCGCCAGCAGCCAAGGGGGTCAGCCCCAGCATTTT.

V is TRBV18 and J is TRBJ1-1, with D possibly matching TRBD1 (5 bases). The CDR3 spans 11 residues. Germline V gene sequence: CDR1 KGHSH, CDR2 LQKENI. Trimming shortened V by 4 bases and J by 6 bases, and 6 bases separated the two germline ends. The CDR3 loop is CASSLGAEAFF. CDR3 nucleotide sequence: TGTGCCAGCTCACTGGGGGCTGAAGCTTTCTTT.

The chain links TRBV5-4 to TRBJ2-7, with 16 nucleotides matching TRBD2. V shed 4 bases, J shed 0 bases, and the junction held 4 bases outside the gene matches. The CDR3 has 17 residues. Germline V gene data show CDR1 as SGHNT and CDR2 as YYREEE (reference sequence). The CDR3 loop is CASSLGLAGGPSYEQYF. The CDR3 nucleotides are TGTGCCAGCAGCCTGGGACTAGCGGGAGGGCCCTCCTACGAGCAGTACTTC.

The table lists this clone with a count of one. The rearrangement links TRBV7-9 to TRBJ1-5; 10 nucleotides agree with TRBD1. Trimming cost V 5 bases and J 3 bases; bases outside gene matches: 7. CDR1 SEHNR and CDR2 FQNEAQ come from the germline V gene (reference sequence). This CDR3 region has 16 residues. CDR3 sequence (DNA): TGTGCCAGCAGCGCCCGGACAGGGGGGTACAATCAGCCCCAGCATTTT. Encoded protein: CASSARTGGYNQPQHF.

The chain is built from TRBV11-2 and TRBJ2-5, with 11 positions matching TRBD2. The V and J ends lost 4 bases and 5 bases, in that order; junction bases with no gene match: 12. Germline CDR1 SGHAT, CDR2 FQNNGV. The CDR3 has 17 amino acids. CDR3 nucleotides: TGTGCCAGCAGCTCATCAGCGCTAGCGGGAGGAGGTGAGACCCAGTACTTC. As protein: CASSSSALAGGGETQYF. The full variable domain, in which reference TRBV11-2 and TRBJ2-5 provide the parts outside the CDR3, is EAGVAQSPRYKIIEKRQSVAFWCNPISGHATLYWYQQILGQGPKLLIQFQNNGVVDDSQLPKDRFSAERLKGVDSTLKIQPAKLEDSAVYLCASSSSALAGGGETQYFGPGTRLLVL.

The rearrangement joins TRBV10-2 to TRBJ1-3; TRBD1 matches 9 bases. Germline trimming cut 6 bases from V and 4 bases from J; bases unmatched to any gene: 10. Germline-derived CDR1 and CDR2 are WSHSY and SAAADI. CDR3 length: 16 residues. The CDR3 nucleotides are TGCGCCAGCAGGGACACCGGGACAGGGTGGGGAAACACCATATATTTT. This codes for CASRDTGTGWGNTIYF.

The V and J genes are TRBV5-1 and TRBJ1-5, with TRBD1 as a possible D gene (6 bases). Germline lookup yields CDR1 SGHRS and CDR2 YFSETQ. There are 12 residues in the CDR3. Trimming stripped 3 bases from V and 9 bases from J, with 10 bases between. CDR3: CASSSEGGPQHF. The CDR3 DNA is TGCGCCAGCAGCTCTGAGGGGGGGCCCCAGCATTTT. Looking up the rest from reference TRBV5-1 and TRBJ1-5 gives the full variable domain: KAGVTQTPRYLIKTRGQQVTLSCSPISGHRSVSWYQQTPGQGLQFLFEYFSETQRNKGNFPGRFSGRQFSNSRSEMNVSTLELGDSALYLCASSSEGGPQHFGDGTRLSIL.

This clone showed up just a few times. This chain links TRBV6-1 with TRBJ1-4; D not resolved. This CDR3 contains 13 residues. Trimming took 7 bases from V and 6 from J, leaving 12 bases between them. CDR1 MNHNS and CDR2 SASEGT come from the germline V gene. The CDR3 DNA follows: TGTGCCAGCATTCAGGACTATGATGAAAAACTGTTTTTT. Its protein is CASIQDYDEKLFF.

This clone came up once. The chain employs TRBV12-5 and TRBJ2-1; 10 bases map to TRBD2. The V gene's germline CDR1 is LGHNT and CDR2 FRNRAP. The CDR3 is 13 amino acids. V trimming: 7 bases; J trimming: 13 bases; junction bases outside the gene matches: 10. Here the CDR3 reads CASAVPGLAIQFF. The CDR3 region has the DNA TGTGCTAGTGCCGTTCCGGGACTAGCGATACAGTTCTTC. The entire variable domain, with the rest obtained from reference TRBV12-5 and TRBJ2-1, is as follows: DARVTQTPRHKVTEMGQEVTMRCQPILGHNTVFWYRQTMMQGLELLAYFRNRAPLDDSGMPKDRFSAEMPDATLATLKIQPSEPRDSAVYFCASAVPGLAIQFFGPGTRLTVL.